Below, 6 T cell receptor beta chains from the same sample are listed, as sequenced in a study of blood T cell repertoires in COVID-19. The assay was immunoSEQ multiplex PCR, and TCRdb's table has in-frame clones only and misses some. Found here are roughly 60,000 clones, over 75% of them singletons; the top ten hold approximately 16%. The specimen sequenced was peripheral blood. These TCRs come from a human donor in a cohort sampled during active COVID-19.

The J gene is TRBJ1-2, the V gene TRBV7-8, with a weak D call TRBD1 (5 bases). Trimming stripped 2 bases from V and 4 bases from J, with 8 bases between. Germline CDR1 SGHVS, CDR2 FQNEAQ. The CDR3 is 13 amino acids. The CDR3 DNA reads TGTGCCAGCAGCTTACAGGGCATCTATGGCTACACCTTC. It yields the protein CASSLQGIYGYTF.

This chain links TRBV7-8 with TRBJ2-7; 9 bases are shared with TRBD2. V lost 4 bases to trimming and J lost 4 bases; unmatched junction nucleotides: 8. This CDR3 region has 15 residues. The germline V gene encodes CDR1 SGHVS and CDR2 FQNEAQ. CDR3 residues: CASSSQLAGGYEQYF. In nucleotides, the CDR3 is TGTGCCAGCAGCTCGCAACTAGCGGGTGGTTACGAGCAGTACTTC.

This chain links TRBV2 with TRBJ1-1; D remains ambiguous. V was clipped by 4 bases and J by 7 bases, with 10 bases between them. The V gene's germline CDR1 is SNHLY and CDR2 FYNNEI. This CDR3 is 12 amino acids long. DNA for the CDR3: TGTGCCAGCAGTGTTCGACACTTTGAAGCTTTCTTT. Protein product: CASSVRHFEAFF.

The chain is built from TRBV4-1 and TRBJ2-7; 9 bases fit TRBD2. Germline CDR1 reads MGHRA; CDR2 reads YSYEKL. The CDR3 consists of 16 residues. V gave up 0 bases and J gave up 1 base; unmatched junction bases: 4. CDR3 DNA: TGCGCCAGCAGCCAAGATAGCGGGGGCTATTCCTACGAGCAGTACTTC. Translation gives CASSQDSGGYSYEQYF.

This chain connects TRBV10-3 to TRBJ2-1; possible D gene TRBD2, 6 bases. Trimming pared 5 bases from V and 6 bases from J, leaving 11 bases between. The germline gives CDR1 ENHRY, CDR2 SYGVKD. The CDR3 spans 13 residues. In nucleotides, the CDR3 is TGTGCCATCAGTTTCGGGACTCCCAATGAGCAGTTCTTC. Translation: CAISFGTPNEQFF.

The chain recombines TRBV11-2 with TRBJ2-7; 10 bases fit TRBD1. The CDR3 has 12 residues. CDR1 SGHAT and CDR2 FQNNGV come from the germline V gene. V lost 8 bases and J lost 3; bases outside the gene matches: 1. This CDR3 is CASGTGDYEQYF. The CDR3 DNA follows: TGTGCCAGCGGGACAGGGGACTACGAGCAGTACTTC.